Below, 3 T cell receptor beta chains from the same sample are listed, as sequenced in a study of T cell clonality in common variable immunodeficiency. Assay: immunoSEQ multiplex PCR; the TCRdb copy retains only in-frame clones and omits some. The sample gives about 42,000 clones, none seen only once, and the top ten clones hold more than 1.2%. Sequenced material: peripheral blood mononuclear cells. The receptors derive from a person aged 18-70 years in good health.

For this clone: The read halts 3 residues ahead of the CDR3 end, with the missing end drawn from the germline J gene. The rearrangement links TRBV7-2 to TRBJ1-2; D possibly corresponds to TRBD1 (5 bases). CDR1 is SGHTA and CDR2 is FQGNSA in the germline V gene. The CDR3 consists of 15 residues. CDR3 sequence: CASSRGPGVAYDYTF. The part of the CDR3 DNA that was read is TGTGCCAGCAGCCGGGGACCGGGGGTGGCCTACGAC.

This clone showed up many times. The observed sequence ends 3 residues before the CDR3 terminus, with the missing tail filled in from the germline J gene. The gene calls are TRBV6-1 and TRBJ2-1, with D tentatively TRBD1 (5 bases). CDR3 length: 15 amino acids. The germline V and J ends were trimmed by 3 bases and 7 bases, with 16 bases remaining between them. CDR1 and CDR2 (germline): MNHNS, SASEGT. The CDR3 region is CASSDAGADFNEQFF. The sequenced CDR3 bases are TGTGCCAGCAGTGACGCTGGGGCGGATTTTAATGAG.

This clone was seen repeatedly, ten times or more. The read terminates 3 residues before the CDR3 end, so the remaining end is supplied by the germline J gene. The V call is TRBV20-1, the J call TRBJ2-1; D might be TRBD2 (5 bases). The V gene lost 0 bases and the J gene lost 0 bases, with 18 bases spanning the gap. The CDR3 spans 18 residues. Germline V gene data show CDR1 as DFQATT and CDR2 as SNEGSKA (reference sequence). CDR3 amino acids: CSARDLRGYDRSYNEQFF. The DNA read from the CDR3 is TGCAGTGCTAGAGATCTCCGGGGATACGACCGCTCCTACAATGAG.